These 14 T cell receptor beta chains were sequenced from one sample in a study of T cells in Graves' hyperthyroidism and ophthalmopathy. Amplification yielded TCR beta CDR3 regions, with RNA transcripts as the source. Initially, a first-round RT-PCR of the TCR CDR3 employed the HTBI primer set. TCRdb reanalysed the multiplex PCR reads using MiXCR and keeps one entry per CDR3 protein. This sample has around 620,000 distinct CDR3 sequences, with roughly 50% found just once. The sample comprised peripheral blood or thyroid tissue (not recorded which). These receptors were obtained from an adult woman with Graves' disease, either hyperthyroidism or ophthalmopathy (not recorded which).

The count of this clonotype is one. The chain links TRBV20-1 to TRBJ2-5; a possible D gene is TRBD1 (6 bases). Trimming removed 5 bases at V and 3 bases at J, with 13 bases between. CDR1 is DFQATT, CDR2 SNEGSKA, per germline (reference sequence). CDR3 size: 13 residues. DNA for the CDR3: TGCAGTGCTCTACGACAGGCGAAAGAGACCCAGTACTTC. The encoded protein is CSALRQAKETQYF.

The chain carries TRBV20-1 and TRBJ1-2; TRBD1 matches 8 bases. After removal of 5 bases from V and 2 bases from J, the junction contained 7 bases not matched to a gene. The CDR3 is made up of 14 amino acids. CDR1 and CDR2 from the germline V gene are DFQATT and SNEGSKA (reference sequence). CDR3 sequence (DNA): TGCAGTGCTGCCGGGAGGACAGGGAACTATGGCTACACCTTC. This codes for CSAAGRTGNYGYTF.

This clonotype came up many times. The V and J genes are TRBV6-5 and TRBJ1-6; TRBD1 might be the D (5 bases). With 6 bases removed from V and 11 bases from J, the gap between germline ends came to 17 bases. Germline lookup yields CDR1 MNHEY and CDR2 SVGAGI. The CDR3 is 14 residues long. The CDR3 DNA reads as TGTGCCAGCAGGCAGGGACCCATCTGGGCACCCCTCCACTTT. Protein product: CASRQGPIWAPLHF.

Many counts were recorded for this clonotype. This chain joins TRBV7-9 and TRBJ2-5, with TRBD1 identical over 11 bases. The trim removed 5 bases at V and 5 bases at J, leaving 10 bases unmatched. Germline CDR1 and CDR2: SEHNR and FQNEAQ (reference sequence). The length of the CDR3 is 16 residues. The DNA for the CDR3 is TGTGCCAGCAGCCCATTTCGGACAGGGGGCCTTGAGACCCAGTACTTC. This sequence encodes CASSPFRTGGLETQYF. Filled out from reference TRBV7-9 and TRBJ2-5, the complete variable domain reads DTGVSQNPRHKITKRGQNVTFRCDPISEHNRLYWYRQTLGQGPEFLTYFQNEAQLEKSRLLSDRFSAERPKGSFSTLEIQRTEQGDSAMYLCASSPFRTGGLETQYFGPGTRLLVL.

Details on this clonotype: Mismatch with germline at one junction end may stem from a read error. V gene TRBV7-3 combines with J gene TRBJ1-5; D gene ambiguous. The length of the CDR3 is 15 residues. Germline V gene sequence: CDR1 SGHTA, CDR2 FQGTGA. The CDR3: CASSLGRLENQLQHF. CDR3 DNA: TGTGCCAGCAGCTTAGGGAGGTTGGAAAATCAGCTCCAGCATTTT.

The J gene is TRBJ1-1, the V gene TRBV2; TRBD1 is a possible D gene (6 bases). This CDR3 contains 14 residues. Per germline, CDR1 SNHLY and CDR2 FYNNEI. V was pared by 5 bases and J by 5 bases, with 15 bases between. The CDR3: CASSHGSDRTEAFF. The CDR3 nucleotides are TGTGCCAGCAGTCACGGGTCAGACAGGACTGAAGCTTTCTTT.

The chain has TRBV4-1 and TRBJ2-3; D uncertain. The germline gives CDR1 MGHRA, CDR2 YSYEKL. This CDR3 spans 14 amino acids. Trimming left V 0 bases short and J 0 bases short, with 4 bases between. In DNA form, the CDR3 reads TGCGCCAGCAGCCAAGAAAGAAGCACAGATACGCAGTATTTT. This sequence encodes CASSQERSTDTQYF.

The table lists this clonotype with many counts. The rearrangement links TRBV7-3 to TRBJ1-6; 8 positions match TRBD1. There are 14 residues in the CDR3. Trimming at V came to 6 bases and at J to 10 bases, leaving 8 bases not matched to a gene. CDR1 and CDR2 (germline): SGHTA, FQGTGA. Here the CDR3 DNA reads TGTGCCAGCAGGTCCCAGGGGGCAGGCTCACCCCTCCACTTT. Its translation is CASRSQGAGSPLHF.

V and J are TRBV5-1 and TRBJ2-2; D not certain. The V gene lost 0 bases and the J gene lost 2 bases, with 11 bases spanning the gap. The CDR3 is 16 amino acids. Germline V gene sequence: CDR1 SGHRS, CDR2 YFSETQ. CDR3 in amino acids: CASSLEAGGNTGELFF. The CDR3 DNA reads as TGCGCCAGCAGCTTGGAGGCAGGCGGAAACACCGGGGAGCTGTTTTTT. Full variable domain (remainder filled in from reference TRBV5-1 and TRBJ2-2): KAGVTQTPRYLIKTRGQQVTLSCSPISGHRSVSWYQQTPGQGLQFLFEYFSETQRNKGNFPGRFSGRQFSNSRSEMNVSTLELGDSALYLCASSLEAGGNTGELFFGEGSRLTVL.

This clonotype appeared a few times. The CDR3 reads CASKVQDTQYF. Here the CDR3 DNA reads TGTGCCAGCAAAGTACAGGATACGCAGTATTTT. V and J are TRBV2 and TRBJ2-3; D remains ambiguous. The CDR3 has 11 amino acids. In germline, CDR1 is SNHLY, CDR2 FYNNEI. The V end lost 7 bases, the J end lost 6 bases, and 8 bases lay between the germline ends.

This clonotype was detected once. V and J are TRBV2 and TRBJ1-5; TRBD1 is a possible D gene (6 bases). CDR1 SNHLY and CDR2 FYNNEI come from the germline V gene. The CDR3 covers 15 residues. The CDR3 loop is CASGGGTGKNQPQHF. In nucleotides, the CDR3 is TGTGCGAGCGGGGGGGGCACTGGAAAAAATCAGCCCCAGCATTTT. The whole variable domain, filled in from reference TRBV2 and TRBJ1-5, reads EPEVTQTPSHQVTQMGQEVILRCVPISNHLYFYWYRQILGQKVEFLVSFYNNEISEKSEIFDDQFSVERPDGSNFTLKIRSTKLEDSAMYFCASGGGTGKNQPQHFGDGTRLSIL.

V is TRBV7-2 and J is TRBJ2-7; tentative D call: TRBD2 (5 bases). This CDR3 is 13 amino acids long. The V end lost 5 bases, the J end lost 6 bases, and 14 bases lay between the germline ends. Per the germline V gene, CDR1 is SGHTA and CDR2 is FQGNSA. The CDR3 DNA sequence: TGTGCCAGCAGCCAAGCGAGAGGGAGCGAGCAGTACTTC. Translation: CASSQARGSEQYF. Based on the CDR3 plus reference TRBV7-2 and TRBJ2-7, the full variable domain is GAGVSQSPSNKVTEKGKDVELRCDPISGHTALYWYRQSLGQGLEFLIYFQGNSAPDKSGLPSDRFSAERTGGSVSTLTIQRTQQEDSAVYLCASSQARGSEQYFGPGTRLTVT.

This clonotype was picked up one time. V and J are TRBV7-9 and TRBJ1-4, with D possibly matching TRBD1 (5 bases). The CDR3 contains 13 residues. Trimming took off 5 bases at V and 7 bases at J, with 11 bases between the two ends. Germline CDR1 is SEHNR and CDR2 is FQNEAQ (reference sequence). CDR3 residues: CASSDGGVEKLFF. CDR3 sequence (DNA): TGTGCCAGCAGCGACGGGGGGGTTGAAAAACTGTTTTTT. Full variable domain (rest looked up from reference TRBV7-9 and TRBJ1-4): DTGVSQNPRHKITKRGQNVTFRCDPISEHNRLYWYRQTLGQGPEFLTYFQNEAQLEKSRLLSDRFSAERPKGSFSTLEIQRTEQGDSAMYLCASSDGGVEKLFFGSGTQLSVL.

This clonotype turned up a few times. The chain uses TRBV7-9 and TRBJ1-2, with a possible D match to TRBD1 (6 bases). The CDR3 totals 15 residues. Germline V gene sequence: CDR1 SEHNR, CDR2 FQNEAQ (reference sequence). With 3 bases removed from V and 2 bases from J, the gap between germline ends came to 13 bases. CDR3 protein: CASSFPGTPNYGYTF. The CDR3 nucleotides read TGTGCCAGCAGCTTCCCCGGGACACCCAACTATGGCTACACCTTC.